The rows below give T cell receptor beta chains drawn from one sample of a study of cytomegalovirus exposure and HLA in healthy donors. Data came from immunoSEQ multiplex PCR; TCRdb stores just in-frame clones and leaves some out. The top ten hold 1.5% of the sample, which has fewer than 200,000 clones, roughly 80% seen once. Sequencing used PBMCs. These receptor sequences come from a girl aged 10-17 years in good health and CMV-seropositive. Both conserved end residues are part of each CDR3. D genes are given only for firm matches.

D,J,V,DNA,CDR3
TRBD2,TRBJ2-2,TRBV30,TGTGCAGCCGCGATGCGGGGGTCGAACACCGGGGAGCTGTTTTTT,CAAAMRGSNTGELFF
NA,TRBJ1-1,TRBV5-5,TGTGCCAGCAGCTCCGATAGGGGGGGGAACACTGAAGCTTTCTTT,CASSSDRGGNTEAFF
TRBD2,TRBJ2-7,TRBV2,TGTGCCAGCAGTGCCAGCGGGAGCTACGAGCAGTACTTC,CASSASGSYEQYF
TRBD2,TRBJ2-3,TRBV30,TGTGCCTGGAGTGTAATCCGGACTAGCGGGGGGGCGGGTACGCAGTATTTT,CAWSVIRTSGGAGTQYF
NA,TRBJ2-7,TRBV11-2,TGTGCCAGCAGCGTTAGCGGAGCCTACGAGCAGTACTTC,CASSVSGAYEQYF
NA,TRBJ1-2,TRBV5-1,TGCGCCAGCAGCTACCTACAGGGAGCTGATGGCTACACCTTC,CASSYLQGADGYTF
TRBD1,TRBJ2-7,TRBV28,TGTGCCAGCACTCCAGTTATATTGGGACAGGGGACCGACGAGCAGTACTTC,CASTPVILGQGTDEQYF
TRBD2,TRBJ2-1,TRBV6-4,TGTGCCAGCAGTGAGGCTAGCGGGACCTACAATGAGCAGTTCTTC,CASSEASGTYNEQFF
NA,TRBJ2-3,TRBV7-6,TGTGCCAGCACAACGGGTAGCTTGTTCTCAGATACGCAGTATTTT,CASTTGSLFSDTQYF
NA,TRBJ2-1,TRBV7-3,TGTGCCAGCAGCTTAGGCGGGGCGGACAATGAGCAGTTCTTC,CASSLGGADNEQFF